This is a list of T cell receptor beta chains from one sample in a study of lymphopenia after photon versus proton radiotherapy. Data came from immunoSEQ multiplex PCR; TCRdb stores just in-frame clones and leaves some out. This table holds 50,000 to 60,000 clones, about 92% found once. Sequencing was performed on peripheral blood, taken from a patient treated with photon-based radiotherapy. These receptors were collected from a woman between 40 and 55 years old with cholangiocarcinoma. Both conserved end residues are part of each CDR3. D genes are given only for firm matches. Some rows mark clone size as missing; the rest say once, few, many or name a class of expanded clone.

clone size: once
J gene: TRBJ1-5
D gene: TRBD1
V gene: TRBV7-2
CDR3 DNA: TGTGCCAGCAGCTTAGAGGGGGCGGTCAATCAGCCCCAGCATTTT
CDR3 protein: CASSLEGAVNQPQHF

clone size: NA
J gene: TRBJ1-2
D gene: NA
V gene: TRBV5-5
CDR3 DNA: TGTGCCAGCAGCTTGTCCCGGGACGGGGCTTATGGCTACACCTTC
CDR3 protein: CASSLSRDGAYGYTF

clone size: few
J gene: TRBJ2-2
D gene: NA
V gene: TRBV5-4
CDR3 DNA: TGTGCCAGCAGGCGGGACATAATAACCGGGGAGCTGTTTTTT
CDR3 protein: CASRRDIITGELFF

clone size: NA
J gene: TRBJ1-2
D gene: TRBD1
V gene: TRBV18
CDR3 DNA: TGTGCCAGCTCACTATCCAGCGGGACAGAGAACTATGGCTACACCTTC
CDR3 protein: CASSLSSGTENYGYTF

clone size: NA
J gene: TRBJ2-1
D gene: TRBD2
V gene: TRBV2
CDR3 DNA: TGTGCCAGCAACAAGCGGGGGGGCCTCAATGAGCAGTTCTTC
CDR3 protein: CASNKRGGLNEQFF

clone size: NA
J gene: TRBJ1-2
D gene: NA
V gene: TRBV14
CDR3 DNA: TGTGCCAGCAGCCCCGGCAGATTCTATGGCTACACCTTC
CDR3 protein: CASSPGRFYGYTF

clone size: NA
J gene: TRBJ2-5
D gene: TRBD1
V gene: TRBV5-5
CDR3 DNA: TGTGCCAGCAGTCGGGACAGGGGATATGAGACCCAGTACTTC
CDR3 protein: CASSRDRGYETQYF

clone size: NA
J gene: TRBJ2-3
D gene: NA
V gene: TRBV4-2
CDR3 DNA: TGTGCCAGCAGCCAAGATGGGGGGCAGGGCACAGATACGCAGTATTTT
CDR3 protein: CASSQDGGQGTDTQYF

clone size: NA
J gene: TRBJ1-5
D gene: NA
V gene: TRBV6-5
CDR3 DNA: TGTGCCAGCAGTATGGACAGCCGCAATCAGCCCCAGCATTTT
CDR3 protein: CASSMDSRNQPQHF

clone size: NA
J gene: TRBJ1-6
D gene: TRBD1
V gene: TRBV6-5
CDR3 DNA: TGTGCCAGCAGTTCCGGGACAGGCGGCAATTCACCCCTCCACTTT
CDR3 protein: CASSSGTGGNSPLHF

clone size: once
J gene: TRBJ2-2
D gene: TRBD1
V gene: TRBV11-2
CDR3 DNA: TGTGCCAGCAGCTTACGGACAGGGAAGAACACCGGGGAGCTGTTTTTT
CDR3 protein: CASSLRTGKNTGELFF

clone size: NA
J gene: TRBJ1-3
D gene: NA
V gene: TRBV11-2
CDR3 DNA: TGTGCCAGCAGCTCTGTAGGGAGCTCTGGAAACACCATATATTTT
CDR3 protein: CASSSVGSSGNTIYF

clone size: NA
J gene: TRBJ1-1
D gene: NA
V gene: TRBV30
CDR3 DNA: TGTGCCTGGAGTGCGCTCCGGAACACTGAAGCTTTCTTT
CDR3 protein: CAWSALRNTEAFF

clone size: NA
J gene: TRBJ2-1
D gene: TRBD1
V gene: TRBV19
CDR3 DNA: TGTGCCAGTAGTATTCCGCGACAGGGTCGGGATGAGCAGTTCTTC
CDR3 protein: CASSIPRQGRDEQFF

clone size: NA
J gene: TRBJ1-1
D gene: NA
V gene: TRBV9
CDR3 DNA: TGTGCCAGCAGCGGTGGGGGAAACACTGAAGCTTTCTTT
CDR3 protein: CASSGGGNTEAFF

clone size: NA
J gene: TRBJ1-1
D gene: TRBD1
V gene: TRBV29-1
CDR3 DNA: TGCAGCGTTGGGCGGGGACAGGGGATGAACACTGAAGCTTTCTTT
CDR3 protein: CSVGRGQGMNTEAFF

clone size: once
J gene: TRBJ1-1
D gene: NA
V gene: TRBV10-3
CDR3 DNA: TGTGCCACCGTAAGCGGGGGGTTTGTGGACACTGAAGCTTTCTTT
CDR3 protein: CATVSGGFVDTEAFF

clone size: NA
J gene: TRBJ2-1
D gene: NA
V gene: TRBV7-3
CDR3 DNA: TGTGCCAGCAGCTCGATTCACGATTACAATGAGCAGTTCTTC
CDR3 protein: CASSSIHDYNEQFF

clone size: once
J gene: TRBJ2-2
D gene: NA
V gene: TRBV7-8
CDR3 DNA: TGTGCCAGCAGGGGGAACACCGGGGAGCTGTTTTTT
CDR3 protein: CASRGNTGELFF